Below, 20 T cell receptor beta chains from the same sample are listed, as sequenced in a study of cytomegalovirus exposure and HLA in healthy donors. PCR used 60 Vbeta primers and 13 Jbeta primers. This table comes from immunoSEQ multiplex PCR, and its TCRdb copy is limited to in-frame clones, with some not included. Among some 190,000 clones, about three quarters were seen once, and the ten largest hold roughly 1.4%. Sample: PBMCs. The receptors were gathered from a man younger than 30 in good health and CMV-seronegative.

The rearrangement joins TRBV6-6 to TRBJ1-1, with 7 bases matching TRBD1. In germline, CDR1 is MNHNY, CDR2 SVGAGI (reference sequence). Losses at the gene ends were 6 bases for V and 4 bases for J; bases not matched to a gene: 11. This CDR3 contains 15 residues. The DNA for the CDR3 is TGTGCCAGCAGACCTCCTACAGGGGCGGGCACTGAAGCTTTCTTT. Translating gives CASRPPTGAGTEAFF.

The genes are TRBV2 and TRBJ2-1; 10 nucleotides agree with TRBD2. Germline trimming cut 7 bases from V and 5 bases from J; bases unmatched to any gene: 14. CDR1 and CDR2 from the germline V gene are SNHLY and FYNNEI. The CDR3 has 17 amino acids. Here the CDR3 reads CASIELAGFLDDNEQFF. CDR3 in DNA: TGTGCCAGCATCGAACTAGCGGGATTCCTCGACGACAATGAGCAGTTCTTC.

This chain connects TRBV6-6 to TRBJ1-3; tentative D call: TRBD1 (6 bases). In germline, CDR1 is MNHNY, CDR2 SVGAGI (reference sequence). V was pared by 0 bases and J by 4 bases, with 13 bases between. CDR3 length: 16 amino acids. CDR3 DNA sequence: TGTGCCAGCAGTTACTCGGCAGGGGTGAGGGGAAACACCATATATTTT. Its protein product is CASSYSAGVRGNTIYF.

The chain is built from TRBV13 and TRBJ2-3; TRBD2 aligns across 16 bases. Germline assignment: CDR1 PRHDT and CDR2 FYEKMQ (reference sequence). After removal of 7 bases from V and 3 bases from J, the junction contained 10 bases not matched to a gene. The length of the CDR3 is 18 residues. CDR3 sequence (DNA): TGTGCCAGCATCCACCCGGGACTAGCGGGGGGGCGAACAGATACGCAGTATTTT. Translating gives CASIHPGLAGGRTDTQYF.

This clone was found a few times. The chain is built from TRBV5-6 and TRBJ1-2, with unresolved D. The germline CDR1 and CDR2 sequences are SGHDT and YYEEEE. The ends were cut back, 0 bases at V and 8 bases at J, with 5 bases in the middle. CDR3 length equals 11 residues. CDR3 sequence (DNA): TGTGCCAGCAGCTTGGACGAGGGCTACACCTTC. This codes for CASSLDEGYTF.

V is TRBV7-9 and J is TRBJ2-2, with D maybe TRBD2 (7 bases). Looked up from germline, CDR1 is SEHNR and CDR2 is FQNEAQ (reference sequence). The CDR3 sequence is 14 residues long. V lost 5 bases, J lost 5 bases, and 12 bases lay in between. CDR3 DNA: TGTGCCAGCAGCCCGGCGGGGGCGACCGGGGAGCTGTTTTTT. Residues: CASSPAGATGELFF.

In this sample, this clone turned up once. This chain connects TRBV14 to TRBJ1-1; D is ambiguous. Germline CDR1 and CDR2: SGHDN and FVKESK. V lost 4 bases and J 5 bases, leaving 11 bases between the germline ends. This CDR3 has 13 amino acids. CDR3 coding DNA: TGTGCCAGCAGCCTTCCCCCGGAGACTGAAGCTTTCTTT. Translation: CASSLPPETEAFF.

The chain recombines TRBV13 with TRBJ2-3; 7 bases agree with TRBD2. CDR1 is PRHDT and CDR2 is FYEKMQ in the germline V gene (reference sequence). V lost 0 bases and J lost 4; bases outside the gene matches: 1. The CDR3 length is 14 residues. CDR3 residues: CASSLGGGPDTQYF. The CDR3 bases are TGTGCCAGCAGCTTAGGGGGAGGGCCAGATACGCAGTATTTT.

The V gene is TRBV9, the J gene TRBJ1-1; no clear D. The CDR3 sequence is 12 residues long. Germline V CDR1 and CDR2: SGDLS, YYNGEE. The V end was cut by 3 bases, the J end by 2 bases, with 5 bases between. The CDR3: CASSGLNTEAFF. The CDR3, as DNA: TGTGCCAGCAGCGGACTTAACACTGAAGCTTTCTTT.

This clone came up once. V gene TRBV6-1 combines with J gene TRBJ2-3; D uncertain. This CDR3 spans 15 amino acids. Trimming removed 0 bases from V and 1 base from J, with 8 bases in between. Germline CDR1 reads MNHNS; CDR2 reads SASEGT. The DNA of the CDR3 is TGTGCCAGCAGTGAAGCCTCTACTCGCACAGATACGCAGTATTTT. This encodes CASSEASTRTDTQYF.

Concerning this clone: The junction does not match germline at one end; this may be a read error. The gene calls are TRBV6-5 and TRBJ2-5; the match to TRBD2 covers 12 bases. Germline assignment: CDR1 MNHEY and CDR2 SVGAGI. The CDR3 contains 13 residues. CDR3 sequence reads: CASSYQASGRADF. The DNA of the CDR3 is TGTGCCAGCAGTTACCAGGCTAGCGGGAGGGCGGACTTC.

A few counts support this clone. CDR3 region: CASSFGQAYSPLHF. CDR3 DNA sequence: TGCGCCAGCAGCTTTGGACAGGCTTATTCACCCCTCCACTTT. This chain links TRBV5-1 with TRBJ1-6, with 7 bases aligning to TRBD1. The length of the CDR3 is 14 residues. Germline assignment: CDR1 SGHRS and CDR2 YFSETQ. The V gene end was trimmed by 2 bases and the J gene end by 8 bases; junction bases not matched to a gene: 4.

This clone appeared a single time. This chain joins TRBV27 and TRBJ1-1; D not resolved. Germline loops: CDR1 MNHEY, CDR2 SMNVEV (reference sequence). Deletions cut 7 bases from V and 0 bases from J, with 12 bases between. This CDR3 is 14 amino acids long. DNA of the CDR3: TGTGCCAGCATCCCCTGGCGGCTGAACACTGAAGCTTTCTTT. Amino acid sequence: CASIPWRLNTEAFF.

The chain carries TRBV6-6 and TRBJ1-1; the D gene is possibly TRBD1 (5 bases). Looked up from germline, CDR1 is MNHNY and CDR2 is SVGAGI (reference sequence). This CDR3 has 12 amino acids. The germline V and J ends were trimmed by 4 bases and 3 bases, with 6 bases remaining between them. Here the CDR3 DNA reads TGTGCCAGCAGTTTAGGGGACACTGAAGCTTTCTTT. It yields the protein CASSLGDTEAFF.

This rearrangement joins TRBV4-1 to TRBJ2-1, with 10 bases that match TRBD1. Germline CDR1 reads MGHRA; CDR2 reads YSYEKL. The J segment lost 7 bases and the V segment lost 5 bases, leaving 11 bases of the junction unmatched. The CDR3 is 16 amino acids. CDR3 DNA sequence: TGCGCCAGCAGCACCCCCTCCCGGGACAGGGGAAATGAGCAGTTCTTC. Translated: CASSTPSRDRGNEQFF.

This clone was seen more than once but under ten times. The chain links TRBV7-4 to TRBJ1-1; 7 bases align to TRBD1. CDR1 is SGHVT and CDR2 is SQSDAQ in the germline V gene. The CDR3 covers 15 residues. The V segment lost 5 bases and the J segment 1 base; nucleotides outside the gene matches: 7. DNA for the CDR3: TGTGCCAGCAGCCACACCGGGACAGAGAACACTGAAGCTTTCTTT. This encodes CASSHTGTENTEAFF.

This chain uses TRBV9 with TRBJ2-1; 8 positions agree with TRBD2. The CDR3 consists of 17 residues. V shed 3 bases and J 4 bases; nucleotides not matched to a gene: 12. The V gene's germline CDR1 is SGDLS and CDR2 YYNGEE. CDR3 protein: CASSAYSLAGDYNEQFF. The CDR3 DNA sequence: TGTGCCAGCAGCGCCTACTCCCTAGCGGGCGATTACAATGAGCAGTTCTTC.

The chain joins TRBV5-1 to TRBJ1-3, with TRBD1 matching 7 bases. CDR1 and CDR2 from the germline V gene are SGHRS and YFSETQ. Trimming took 2 bases from V and 0 from J; bases not matched to a gene: 5. The CDR3 is made up of 16 amino acids. The DNA for the CDR3 is TGCGCCAGCAGCTTTACCACAGGGGCCTCTGGAAACACCATATATTTT. Amino acid sequence: CASSFTTGASGNTIYF.

V is TRBV18 and J is TRBJ2-6, with D tentatively TRBD2 (6 bases). Trimming removed 1 base at V and 1 base at J, with 11 bases between. Germline CDR1 reads KGHSH; CDR2 reads LQKENI. The CDR3 is made up of 17 amino acids. Here the CDR3 reads CASSPLGTQSGANVLTF. Here the CDR3 DNA reads TGTGCCAGCTCACCACTGGGGACTCAGTCTGGGGCCAACGTCCTGACTTTC. Based on the CDR3 plus reference TRBV18 and TRBJ2-6, the full variable domain is NAGVMQNPRHLVRRRGQEARLRCSPMKGHSHVYWYRQLPEEGLKFMVYLQKENIIDESGMPKERFSAEFPKEGPSILRIQQVVRGDSAAYFCASSPLGTQSGANVLTFGAGSRLTVL.

This clone appeared a single time. The chain carries TRBV4-3 and TRBJ2-1; TRBD1 matches 8 bases. There are 14 residues in the CDR3. The junction had 6 bases not matched to a gene; V was cut back by 3 bases and J by 8 bases. CDR1 is LGHNA and CDR2 is YSLEER in the germline V gene. The CDR3 DNA is TGCGCCAGCAGCCAGGGACAGGTCAACGATGAGCAGTTCTTC. It yields the protein CASSQGQVNDEQFF.